At least ten counts were recorded for the clone carrying this TCR beta chain. As yet, its antigen is unknown. This sample was taken from a study of early T cells in non-severe SARS-CoV-2 infection. General study points: The matching step, a VDJdb search, favored anti-spike CD8 responses and missed private and CD4 specificities.

Attachment of unique molecular identifiers to individual cDNA molecules was performed. TCRdb re-called the 5' RACE reads with MiXCR, one entry per CDR3 protein. The sample consists of about 52,000 distinct CDR3 sequences, 11% of them appearing once. The germline V gene has CDR1 PRHDT and CDR2 FYEKMQ (reference sequence). V dropped 3 bases and J dropped 0 bases, with 12 bases sitting between them. This CDR3 has 16 amino acids. Sample: whole blood. The J gene is TRBJ2-1, the V gene TRBV13, with no clear D. The clonotype comes from an adult who was a healthcare worker with PCR-confirmed SARS-CoV-2 infection or an uninfected control (not recorded which). CDR3 region: CASSFSSFSSYNEQFF. In nucleotides, the CDR3 is TGTGCCAGCAGCTTCTCTAGTTTCAGCTCCTACAATGAGCAGTTCTTC.